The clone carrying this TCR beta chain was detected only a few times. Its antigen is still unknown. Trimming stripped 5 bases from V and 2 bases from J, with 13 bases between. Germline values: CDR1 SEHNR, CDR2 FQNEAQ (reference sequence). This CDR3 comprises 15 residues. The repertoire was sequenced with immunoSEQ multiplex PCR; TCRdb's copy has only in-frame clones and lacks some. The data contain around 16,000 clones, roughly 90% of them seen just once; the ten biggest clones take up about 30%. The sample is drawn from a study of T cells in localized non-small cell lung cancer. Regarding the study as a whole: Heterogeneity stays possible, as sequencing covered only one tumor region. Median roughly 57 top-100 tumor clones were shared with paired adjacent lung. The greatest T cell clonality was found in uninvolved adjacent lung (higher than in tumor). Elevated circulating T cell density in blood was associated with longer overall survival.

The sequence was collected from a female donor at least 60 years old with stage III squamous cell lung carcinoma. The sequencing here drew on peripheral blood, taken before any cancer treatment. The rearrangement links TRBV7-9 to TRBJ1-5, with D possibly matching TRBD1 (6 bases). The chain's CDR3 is CASSDVGAGNQPQHF. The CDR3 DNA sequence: TGTGCCAGCAGCGACGTGGGGGCGGGCAATCAGCCCCAGCATTTT.